This T cell receptor beta chain was sequenced during a study of CD8+CD57+ T cells in acquired aplastic anemia. Study results and caveats: Overlapping CD8+ CDR3 repertoires of patients and controls contained under 35 shared sequences.

This clonotype appeared many times. Its antigen is currently unknown. Germline CDR1 is SQVTM and CDR2 is ANQGSEA. The CDR3 extends over 11 amino acids. V dropped 4 bases and J dropped 6 bases, with 6 bases sitting between them. Patients chosen for sequencing had shown CD8+CD57+ cell expansion by flow cytometry. The diagnosis in all patients was severe acquired aplastic anemia. There was no therapy given to any patient before the blood sampling took place. Profiling that covered TCR beta VDJ and CDR3 relied on genomic DNA as its template. TCRdb processed the reads anew with MiXCR; each CDR3 protein has one entry. The data show around 290,000 distinct CDR3 sequences, with 50% to 65% seen just once and 1% to 1.5% held by the top ten.

The sample consisted of sorted CD4+, CD8+, or CD8+CD57+ T cells (not recorded which) from PBMCs. This chain uses TRBV29-1 with TRBJ2-2; D might be TRBD1 (5 bases). The sequence was obtained from a human donor with aplastic anemia. The CDR3: CSVAGPGELFF. The CDR3 bases are TGCAGCGTTGCAGGGCCCGGGGAGCTGTTTTTT.